Listed below are T cell receptor beta chains from one sample, sequenced in a study of blood T cell repertoires in COVID-19. Generated by immunoSEQ multiplex PCR, the TCRdb table keeps only in-frame clones and is missing some. The top ten hold approximately 1.2% of the sample, which has about 380,000 clones, approximately 87% seen once. Sequenced: PBMCs or T cells enriched from blood (not recorded which). These receptors originate from a man under 40 who had recovered from COVID-19. The CDR3 runs from the conserved cysteine through the conserved F or W. A D gene is named only where the DNA matches it firmly. Rows may omit the clone size; those that give it use once, few, many or a size class.

TRBJ1-5 TRBV18 - - TGTGCCAGCTCACCAACAAATAGCAATCAGCCCCAGCATTTT CASSPTNSNQPQHF
TRBJ2-5 TRBV6-5 - once TGTGCCAGCAGCCAACTGGGGCCGGAGACCCAGTACTTC CASSQLGPETQYF
TRBJ2-7 TRBV5-1 - - TGCGCCAGCAGCTTGGCCCCTAGCAACGAGCAGTACTTC CASSLAPSNEQYF
TRBJ2-5 TRBV15 - - TGTGCCACCAGCAGAGATCGGGTCCAAGAGACCCAGTACTTC CATSRDRVQETQYF
TRBJ2-7 TRBV12-5 TRBD2 - TGTGCTAGTGGAGCGGGGCTAAGCTACTCCTACGAGCAGTACTTC CASGAGLSYSYEQYF
TRBJ1-5 TRBV10-3 - - TGTGCCATCAGTGTGAACAGCAACGATCAGCCCCAGCATTTT CAISVNSNDQPQHF
TRBJ1-6 TRBV2 TRBD1 - TGTGCCAGCAGTGAAGGGACAGGCCCACCCCTCCACTTT CASSEGTGPPLHF
TRBJ2-5 TRBV2 TRBD2 - TGTGCCAGCTTACTCGGGACTATGGAGACCCAGTACTTC CASLLGTMETQYF
TRBJ2-3 TRBV9 - once TGTGCCAGCAGCGTAGGCGACTATACTAATACGCAGTATTTT CASSVGDYTNTQYF
TRBJ1-1 TRBV10-2 - - TGCGCCAGCAGATACAGTGGCCCTTCTGAAGCTTTCTTT CASRYSGPSEAFF
TRBJ1-1 TRBV29-1 TRBD1 - TGCAGCGTTGAAGCCCGGACAGGGAACACTGAAGCTTTCTTT CSVEARTGNTEAFF
TRBJ1-3 TRBV7-2 - few TGTGCCAGCAGCTTTGCCAGCTCTGGAAACACCATATATTTT CASSFASSGNTIYF
TRBJ2-7 TRBV9 - - TGTGCCAGCAGCGTAGCGGGGACCGCGCGGGGTCTCGAGCAGTACTTC CASSVAGTARGLEQYF
TRBJ1-6 TRBV7-3 TRBD1 - TGTGCCAGCAGCCAGACGACAGGGGTGGATTCACCCCTCCACTTT CASSQTTGVDSPLHF
TRBJ2-7 TRBV18 - - TGTGCCAGCACAATTACGTCGGGCGAGCAGTACTTC CASTITSGEQYF
TRBJ1-1 TRBV2 - - TGTGCCAGCAGGGCACAGGGTAACACTGAAGCTTTCTTT CASRAQGNTEAFF
TRBJ1-6 TRBV7-9 - - TGTGCCAGCAGCCCAGGGTTTAATTCACCCCTCCACTTT CASSPGFNSPLHF
TRBJ1-6 TRBV30 - - TGTGCCTGGACCTCCCCCGTTTGGGCTGGATCACCCCTCCACTTT CAWTSPVWAGSPLHF
TRBJ1-5 TRBV7-9 TRBD1 once TGTGCCAGCAGCCGGACAGGTGGCAATCAGCCCCAGCATTTT CASSRTGGNQPQHF
TRBJ1-5 TRBV18 TRBD1 - TGTGCCAGCTCTCCGGACAGGGGCAATCAGCCCCAGCATTTT CASSPDRGNQPQHF
TRBJ1-1 TRBV7-3 - - TGTGCCAGCAGCTTAAACCCGGGAACTGAAGCTTTCTTT CASSLNPGTEAFF
TRBJ1-5 TRBV24-1 - - TGTGCCACCAGTGACTCTCCCGGATTCTGGGGGGGCACCCAGCCCCAGCATTTT CATSDSPGFWGGTQPQHF
TRBJ2-3 TRBV11-3 - - TGTGCCAGCAGCTTAGATGGAACTAACACAGATACGCAGTATTTT CASSLDGTNTDTQYF
TRBJ1-5 TRBV19 - - TGTGCCAGTGAGATGGGGGCCAAAAGAAATCAGCCCCAGCATTTT CASEMGAKRNQPQHF
TRBJ2-5 TRBV3-1/TRBV3-2 TRBD2 - TGTGCCAGCAGGCACCGGGGGGGACAAGAGACCCAGTACTTC CASRHRGGQETQYF
TRBJ1-6 TRBV3-1/TRBV3-2 - - TGTGCCAGCAGTCTTGGGAGCTCCTATAATTCACCCCTCCACTTT CASSLGSSYNSPLHF
TRBJ1-2 TRBV18 TRBD1 - TGTGCCAGCTCAGAAGGACAGGGGAGCGGCTACACCTTC CASSEGQGSGYTF